This paragraph reports one T cell receptor (beta chain). The source of the sample is a study of T cell clones after liver transplantation. Data came from immunoSEQ multiplex PCR; TCRdb stores just in-frame clones and leaves some out. The repertoire holds 50,000 to 60,000 clones, with 60% to 80% as singletons. The germline CDR1 and CDR2 sequences are LNHDA and SQIVND (reference sequence). There are 15 residues in the CDR3. V dropped 5 bases and J dropped 5 bases, with 18 bases sitting between them. The receptor was isolated from a human patient who received a liver transplant. Some T cells may trace back to the graft donor. The chain carries TRBV19 and TRBJ1-1; D is perhaps TRBD1 (6 bases). Specimen: CD4+ T cells from blood, collected at the 22-month timepoint. CDR3 sequence: CASSPSGGRETEAFF. The DNA of the CDR3 is TGTGCCAGTAGTCCCTCCGGGGGGCGAGAGACTGAAGCTTTCTTT.